Listed below are T cell receptor beta chains from one sample, sequenced in a study of T cells in Graves' hyperthyroidism and ophthalmopathy. From the multiplex PCR reads, TCRdb called clonotypes with MiXCR, one entry per CDR3 protein. This table holds around 690,000 distinct CDR3 sequences, roughly 17% found once. The sample taken for sequencing was blood. The source is a man over 45 with Graves' hyperthyroidism. The CDR3 runs from the conserved cysteine through the conserved F or W. A D gene is named only where the DNA matches it firmly. Only part of the rows carry a size: once, few, many, or a class if the clone is expanded.

j_call | v_call | d_call | clone_size | cdr3_aa | cdr3_nt
TRBJ2-7 | TRBV12-3/TRBV12-4 | - | many | CASRPGGQTYEQYF | TGTGCCAGCAGGCCCGGGGGTCAGACCTACGAGCAGTACTTC
TRBJ2-3 | TRBV6-5 | - | many | CASSYSKRTSTDTQYF | TGTGCCAGCAGTTACTCGAAACGAACTAGCACAGATACGCAGTATTTT
TRBJ2-7 | TRBV15 | - | many | CATSREGLLDEQYF | TGTGCCACCAGCAGAGAAGGGTTATTGGACGAGCAGTACTTC
TRBJ2-6 | TRBV12-3/TRBV12-4 | - | many | CAILQSGSLAGANVLTF | TGTGCCATCCTTCAGAGCGGGTCCCTCGCTGGGGCCAACGTCCTGACTTTC
TRBJ2-3 | TRBV7-2 | TRBD1 | many | CASSPKKRTGGTDTQYF | TGTGCCAGCAGCCCTAAGAAGAGGACAGGGGGCACAGATACGCAGTATTTT
TRBJ1-1 | TRBV7-3 | - | - | CASSHGRDAEAFF | TGTGCCAGCAGCCACGGTCGGGACGCTGAAGCTTTCTTT
TRBJ2-3 | TRBV2 | TRBD2 | - | CASQLAGVAADTQYF | TGTGCCAGCCAACTAGCGGGAGTCGCGGCAGATACGCAGTATTTT
TRBJ2-3 | TRBV12-3/TRBV12-4 | TRBD2 | few | CASSFGLAGATDTQYF | TGTGCCAGCAGTTTTGGGCTAGCGGGAGCCACAGATACGCAGTATTTT
TRBJ1-2 | TRBV29-1 | - | many | CSVAPRANYGYTF | TGCAGCGTTGCACCGAGAGCTAACTATGGCTACACCTTC
TRBJ1-3 | TRBV29-1 | - | - | CSVEANSGNTIYF | TGCAGCGTTGAGGCTAACTCTGGAAACACCATATATTTT
TRBJ1-1 | TRBV6-5 | - | few | CASSFTRLMSTEAFF | TGTGCCAGCAGTTTCACACGGCTTATGAGCACTGAAGCTTTCTTT
TRBJ2-4 | TRBV7-9 | - | many | CASSLGDSAKNIQYF | TGTGCCAGCAGCTTAGGAGACAGCGCCAAAAACATTCAGTACTTC
TRBJ2-1 | TRBV7-9 | TRBD2 | many | CASSIIAGGSYNEQFF | TGTGCCAGCAGCATAATAGCGGGAGGATCCTACAATGAGCAGTTCTTC
TRBJ2-1 | TRBV28 | - | few | CASYRFHNEQFF | TGTGCCAGCTACAGGTTCCACAATGAGCAGTTCTTC